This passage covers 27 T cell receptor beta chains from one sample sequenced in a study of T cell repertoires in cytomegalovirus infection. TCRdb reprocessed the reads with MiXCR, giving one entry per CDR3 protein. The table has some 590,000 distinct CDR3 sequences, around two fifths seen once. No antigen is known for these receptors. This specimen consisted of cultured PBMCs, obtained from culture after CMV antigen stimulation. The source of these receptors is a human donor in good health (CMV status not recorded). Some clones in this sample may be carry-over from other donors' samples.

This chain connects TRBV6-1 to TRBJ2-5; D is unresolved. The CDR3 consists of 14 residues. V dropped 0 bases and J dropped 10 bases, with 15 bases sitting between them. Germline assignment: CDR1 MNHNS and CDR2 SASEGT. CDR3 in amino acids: CASSEAGLLIDQYF. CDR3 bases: TGTGCCAGCAGTGAAGCGGGATTACTAATCGACCAGTACTTC.

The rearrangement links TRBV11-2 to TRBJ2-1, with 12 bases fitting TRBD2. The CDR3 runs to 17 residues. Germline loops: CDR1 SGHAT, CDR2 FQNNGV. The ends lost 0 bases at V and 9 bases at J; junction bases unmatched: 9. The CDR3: CASSLEGLAGIGSEQFF. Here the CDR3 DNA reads TGTGCCAGCAGCTTAGAAGGACTAGCGGGGATCGGGAGTGAGCAGTTCTTC.

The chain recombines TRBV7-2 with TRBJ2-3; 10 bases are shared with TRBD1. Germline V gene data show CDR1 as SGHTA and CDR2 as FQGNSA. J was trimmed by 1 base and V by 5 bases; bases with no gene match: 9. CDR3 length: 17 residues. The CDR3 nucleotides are TGTGCCAGCAGCCGCCCTCCCGGGACAGGGGGCACAGATACGCAGTATTTT. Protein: CASSRPPGTGGTDTQYF.

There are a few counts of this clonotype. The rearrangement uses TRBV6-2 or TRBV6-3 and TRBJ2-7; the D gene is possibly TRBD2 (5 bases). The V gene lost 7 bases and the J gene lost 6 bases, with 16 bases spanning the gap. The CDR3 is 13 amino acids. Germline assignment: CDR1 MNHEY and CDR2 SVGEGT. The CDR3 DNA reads TGTGCCAGCATGCGAGGGTATATTGGCGAGCAGTACTTC. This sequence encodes CASMRGYIGEQYF.

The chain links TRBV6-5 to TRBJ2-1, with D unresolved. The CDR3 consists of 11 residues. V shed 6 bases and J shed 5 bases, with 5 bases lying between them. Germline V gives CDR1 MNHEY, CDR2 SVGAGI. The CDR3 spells CASRHDNEQFF. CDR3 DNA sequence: TGTGCCAGCAGGCACGACAATGAGCAGTTCTTC.

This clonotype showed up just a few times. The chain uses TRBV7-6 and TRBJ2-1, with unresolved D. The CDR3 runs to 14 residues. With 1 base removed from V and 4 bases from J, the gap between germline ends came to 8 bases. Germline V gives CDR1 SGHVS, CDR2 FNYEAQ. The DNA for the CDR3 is TGTGCCAGCAGCTTAGATCCAACATACAATGAGCAGTTCTTC. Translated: CASSLDPTYNEQFF.

Here the CDR3 DNA reads TGTGCCAGCTCACCTCCTCGGACTAGCGGGGAACAAGAGACCCAGTACTTC. Translating gives CASSPPRTSGEQETQYF. V and J are TRBV18 and TRBJ2-5; 12 bases fit TRBD2. The germline V gene encodes CDR1 KGHSH and CDR2 LQKENI. The length of the CDR3 is 17 residues. Trimming removed 3 bases from V and 2 bases from J; junction bases left unmatched: 7.

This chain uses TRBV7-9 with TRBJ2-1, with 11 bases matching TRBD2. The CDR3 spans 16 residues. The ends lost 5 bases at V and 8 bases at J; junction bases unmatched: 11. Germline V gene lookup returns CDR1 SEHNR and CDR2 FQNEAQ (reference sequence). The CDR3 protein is CASSLIAGGLNDEQFF. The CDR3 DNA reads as TGTGCCAGCAGCCTTATAGCGGGAGGGCTTAACGATGAGCAGTTCTTC.

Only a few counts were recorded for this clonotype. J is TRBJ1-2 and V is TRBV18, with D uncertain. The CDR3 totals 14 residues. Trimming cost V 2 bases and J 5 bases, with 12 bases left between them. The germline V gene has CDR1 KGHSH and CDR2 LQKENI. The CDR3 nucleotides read TGTGCCAGCTCACCAGCCGGGTTTGAGTATGGCTACACCTTC. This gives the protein CASSPAGFEYGYTF.

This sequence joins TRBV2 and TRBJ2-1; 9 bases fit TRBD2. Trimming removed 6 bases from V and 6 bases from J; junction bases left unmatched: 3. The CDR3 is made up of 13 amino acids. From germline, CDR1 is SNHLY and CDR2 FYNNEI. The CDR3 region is CASSEGLANEQFF. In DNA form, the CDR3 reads TGTGCCAGCAGCGAGGGACTAGCCAATGAGCAGTTCTTC.

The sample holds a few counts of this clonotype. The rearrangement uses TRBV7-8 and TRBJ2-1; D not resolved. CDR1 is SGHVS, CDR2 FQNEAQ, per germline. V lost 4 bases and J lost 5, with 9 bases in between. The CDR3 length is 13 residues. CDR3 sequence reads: CASSSSLHNEQFF. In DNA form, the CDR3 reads TGTGCCAGCAGCTCCAGTTTGCACAATGAGCAGTTCTTC. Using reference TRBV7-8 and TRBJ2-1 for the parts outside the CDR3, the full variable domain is GAGVSQSPRYKVAKRGQDVALRCDPISGHVSLFWYQQALGQGPEFLTYFQNEAQLDKSGLPSDRFFAERPEGSVSTLKIQRTQQEDSAVYLCASSSSLHNEQFFGPGTRLTVL.

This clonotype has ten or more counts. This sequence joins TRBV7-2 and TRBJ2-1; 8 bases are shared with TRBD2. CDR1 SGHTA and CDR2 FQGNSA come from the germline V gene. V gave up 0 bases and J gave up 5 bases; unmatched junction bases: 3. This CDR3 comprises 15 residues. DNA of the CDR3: TGTGCCAGCAGCTTAGCTAGCGGGATAGACAATGAGCAGTTCTTC. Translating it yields CASSLASGIDNEQFF.

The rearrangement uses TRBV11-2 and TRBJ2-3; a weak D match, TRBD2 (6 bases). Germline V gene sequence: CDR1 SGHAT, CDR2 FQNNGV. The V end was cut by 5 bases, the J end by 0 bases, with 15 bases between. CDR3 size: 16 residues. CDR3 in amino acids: CASSRVGGHSTDTQYF. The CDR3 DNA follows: TGTGCCAGCAGCCGGGTGGGGGGTCATAGCACAGATACGCAGTATTTT. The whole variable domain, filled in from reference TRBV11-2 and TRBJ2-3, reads EAGVAQSPRYKIIEKRQSVAFWCNPISGHATLYWYQQILGQGPKLLIQFQNNGVVDDSQLPKDRFSAERLKGVDSTLKIQPAKLEDSAVYLCASSRVGGHSTDTQYFGPGTRLTVL.

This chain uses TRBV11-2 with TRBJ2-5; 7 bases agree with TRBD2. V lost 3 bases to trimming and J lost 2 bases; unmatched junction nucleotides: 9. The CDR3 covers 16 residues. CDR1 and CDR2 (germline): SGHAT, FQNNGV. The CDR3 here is CASSLHPERGQETQYF. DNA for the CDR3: TGTGCCAGCAGCTTGCATCCGGAGCGGGGTCAAGAGACCCAGTACTTC.

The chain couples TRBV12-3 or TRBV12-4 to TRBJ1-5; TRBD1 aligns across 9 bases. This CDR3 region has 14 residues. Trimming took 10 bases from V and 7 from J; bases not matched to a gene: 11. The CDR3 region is CAIGRGTGSQPQHF. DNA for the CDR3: TGTGCCATCGGCCGCGGGACAGGGAGCCAGCCCCAGCATTTT.

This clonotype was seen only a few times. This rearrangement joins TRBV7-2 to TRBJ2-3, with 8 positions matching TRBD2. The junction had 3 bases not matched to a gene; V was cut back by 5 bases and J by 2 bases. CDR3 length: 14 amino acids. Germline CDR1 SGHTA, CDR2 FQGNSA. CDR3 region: CASSISGATDTQYF. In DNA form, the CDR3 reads TGTGCCAGCAGCATTAGCGGGGCCACAGATACGCAGTATTTT.

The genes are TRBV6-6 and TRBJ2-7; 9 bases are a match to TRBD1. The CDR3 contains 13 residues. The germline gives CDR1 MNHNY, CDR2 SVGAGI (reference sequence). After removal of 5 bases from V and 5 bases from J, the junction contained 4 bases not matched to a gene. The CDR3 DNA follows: TGTGCCAGCAGTCGTACAGGGGGCAACGAGCAGTACTTC. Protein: CASSRTGGNEQYF.

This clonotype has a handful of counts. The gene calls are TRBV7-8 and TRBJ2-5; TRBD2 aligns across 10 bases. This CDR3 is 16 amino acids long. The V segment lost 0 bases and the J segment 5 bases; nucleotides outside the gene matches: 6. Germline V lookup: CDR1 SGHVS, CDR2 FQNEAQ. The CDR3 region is CASSLASAGGMETQYF. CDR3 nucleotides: TGTGCCAGCAGCTTAGCGTCAGCGGGGGGGATGGAGACCCAGTACTTC.

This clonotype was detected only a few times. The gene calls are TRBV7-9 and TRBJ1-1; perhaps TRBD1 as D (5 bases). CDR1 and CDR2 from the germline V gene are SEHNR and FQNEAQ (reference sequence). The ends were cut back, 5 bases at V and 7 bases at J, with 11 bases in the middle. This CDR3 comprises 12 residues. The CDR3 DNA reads TGTGCCAGCAGCCAGCTGGGGGTTGAAGCTTTCTTT. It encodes CASSQLGVEAFF.

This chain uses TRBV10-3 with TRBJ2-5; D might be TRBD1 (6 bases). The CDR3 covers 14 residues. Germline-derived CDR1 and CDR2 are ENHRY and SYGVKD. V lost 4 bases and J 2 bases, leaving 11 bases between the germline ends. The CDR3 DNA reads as TGTGCCATCAGTGGGGGGCCAATTCAAGAGACCCAGTACTTC. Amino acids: CAISGGPIQETQYF.

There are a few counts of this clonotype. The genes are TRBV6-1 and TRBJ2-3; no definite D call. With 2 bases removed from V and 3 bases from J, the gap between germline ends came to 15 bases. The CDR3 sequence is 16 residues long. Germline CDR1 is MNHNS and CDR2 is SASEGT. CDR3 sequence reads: CASSEWLAGSTDTQYF. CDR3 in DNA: TGTGCCAGCAGTGAATGGTTAGCCGGGTCTACAGATACGCAGTATTTT.

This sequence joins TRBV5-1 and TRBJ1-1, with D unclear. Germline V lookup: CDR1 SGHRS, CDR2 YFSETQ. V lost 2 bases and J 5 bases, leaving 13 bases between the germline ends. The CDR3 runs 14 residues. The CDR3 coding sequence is TGCGCCAGCAGCTTCGACGGAGAGGTAACTGAAGCTTTCTTT. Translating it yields CASSFDGEVTEAFF. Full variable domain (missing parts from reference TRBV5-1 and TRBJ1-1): KAGVTQTPRYLIKTRGQQVTLSCSPISGHRSVSWYQQTPGQGLQFLFEYFSETQRNKGNFPGRFSGRQFSNSRSEMNVSTLELGDSALYLCASSFDGEVTEAFFGQGTRLTVV.

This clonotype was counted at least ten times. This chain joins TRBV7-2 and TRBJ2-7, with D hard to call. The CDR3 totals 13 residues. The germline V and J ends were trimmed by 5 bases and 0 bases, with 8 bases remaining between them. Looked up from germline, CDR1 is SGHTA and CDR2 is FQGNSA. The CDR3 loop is CASSRQSSYEQYF. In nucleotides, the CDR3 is TGTGCCAGCAGCCGCCAATCCTCCTACGAGCAGTACTTC.

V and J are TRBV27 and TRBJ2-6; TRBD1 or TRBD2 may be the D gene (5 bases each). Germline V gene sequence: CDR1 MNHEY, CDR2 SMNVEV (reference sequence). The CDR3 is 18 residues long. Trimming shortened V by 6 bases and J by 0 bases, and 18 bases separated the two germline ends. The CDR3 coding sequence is TGTGCCAGCAGCTACTACCGGGACGTCAGCTCTGGGGCCAACGTCCTGACTTTC. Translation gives CASSYYRDVSSGANVLTF.

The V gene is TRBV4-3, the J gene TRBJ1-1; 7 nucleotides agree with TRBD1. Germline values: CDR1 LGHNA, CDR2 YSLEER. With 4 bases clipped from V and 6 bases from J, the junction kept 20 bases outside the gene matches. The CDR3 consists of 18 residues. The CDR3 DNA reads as TGCGCCAGCAGCCCAATATTTGGGGATGGACAGGATAGGGCTGAAGCTTTCTTT. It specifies CASSPIFGDGQDRAEAFF.

The DNA of the CDR3 is TGTGCCAGCAGTTCCCCGGGACAGGGAGTTTCCATTGGTGAAAAACTGTTTTTT. Its protein is CASSSPGQGVSIGEKLFF. The J gene is TRBJ1-4, the V gene TRBV28; TRBD1 aligns across 9 bases. V shed 4 bases, J shed 7 bases, and the junction held 16 bases outside the gene matches. The CDR3 runs to 18 residues. The V gene's germline CDR1 is MDHEN and CDR2 SYDVKM.

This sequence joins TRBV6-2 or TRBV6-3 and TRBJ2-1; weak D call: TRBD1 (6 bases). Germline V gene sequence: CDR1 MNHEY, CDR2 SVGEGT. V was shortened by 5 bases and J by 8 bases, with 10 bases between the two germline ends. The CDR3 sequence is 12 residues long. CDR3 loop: CASSPHRDEQFF. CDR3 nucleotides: TGTGCCAGCAGTCCCCACAGGGATGAGCAGTTCTTC.